This record covers a single T cell receptor (beta chain). This sample is drawn from a study of blood T cell repertoires in COVID-19. About the study: Samples came from the United States, Italy and Spain, spanning acute and convalescent COVID-19. Sample material is recorded as cDNA or gDNA derived from T cells, B-cell-depleted T cells, or PBMCs.

Measured with immunoSEQ multiplex PCR; TCRdb has only the in-frame clones, and not every one. This table has some 500,000 clones, roughly 90% appearing once. This CDR3 has 17 amino acids. Germline CDR1 LGHNA, CDR2 YSLEER. J gave up 1 base and V 1 base, and 6 bases lay outside the gene matches. This receptor was obtained from a woman aged 40 to 50 who had recovered from COVID-19. The gene calls are TRBV4-3 and TRBJ1-5, with 8 nucleotides matching TRBD1. Sequenced material: PBMCs or T cells enriched from blood (not recorded which). The DNA for the CDR3 is TGCGCCAGCAGCCAAGGGGTAGGACAGGGCAGCAATCAGCCCCAGCATTTT. Amino acids: CASSQGVGQGSNQPQHF.